Following are 18 T cell receptor beta chains from one sample sequenced in a study of vaccination and CD4 T cells after COVID-19. Sequencing of the DNA from cultured CD4+ T cells was carried out with the Oncomine TCR Beta short-read assay. TCRdb recomputed calls from the PCR reads with MiXCR, one row per CDR3 protein. The sample has 9,000 to 13,000 distinct CDR3 sequences; roughly 56% are singletons. Treatment: approximately nine-day PBMC culture with coronavirus spike peptide pools or control peptides (ViraFEST assay). These receptors' antigens are unknown. The sample comprised CD4+ T cells from blood, cultured in vitro. All receptors come from a human donor who had recovered from COVID-19.

This chain joins TRBV7-2 and TRBJ2-3; tentatively, D is TRBD1 or TRBD2 (6 bases each). Germline V gene data show CDR1 as SGHTA and CDR2 as FQGNSA. The CDR3 consists of 15 residues. Trimming left V 0 bases short and J 5 bases short, with 12 bases between. The CDR3 DNA follows: TGTGCCAGCAGCTTAGCTGGGGGGCTTGGAGATACGCAGTATTTT. It translates to CASSLAGGLGDTQYF.

The rearrangement uses TRBV7-2 and TRBJ1-1; D gene uncertain. CDR3 length: 16 amino acids. Germline V gene lookup returns CDR1 SGHTA and CDR2 FQGNSA. Trimming shortened V by 2 bases and J by 4 bases, and 17 bases separated the two germline ends. The CDR3 DNA reads as TGTGCCAGCAGCTTAAGGTCCCCAGGATTGGCCACTGAAGCTTTCTTT. Encoded protein: CASSLRSPGLATEAFF.

Concerning this clonotype: The junction does not match germline at one end; this may be a read error. The chain uses TRBV7-6 and TRBJ1-1, with 9 positions matching TRBD1. The CDR3 sequence is 15 residues long. Germline assignment: CDR1 SGHVS and CDR2 FNYEAQ. The CDR3 DNA follows: TGTGCCAGCAGCGTAGCACAGGGGGCGCGAACTGAAGCTTTCTTT. It codes for CASSVAQGARTEAFF.

The chain joins TRBV5-1 to TRBJ1-1, with TRBD1 matching over 11 bases. This CDR3 contains 16 residues. After removal of 1 base from V and 4 bases from J, the junction contained 6 bases not matched to a gene. The germline V gene encodes CDR1 SGHRS and CDR2 YFSETQ. CDR3 in DNA: TGCGCCAGCAGCTTGTCCACCGGGACAGGGGGCACTGAAGCTTTCTTT. Translating it yields CASSLSTGTGGTEAFF.

This clonotype was seen more than once but under ten times. The genes are TRBV20-1 and TRBJ2-5; 10 bases match TRBD2. This CDR3 is built from 13 residues. From germline, CDR1 is DFQATT and CDR2 SNEGSKA (reference sequence). Unmatched junction bases numbered 5, after V lost 6 bases and J lost 4 bases. CDR3 amino acids: CSASGGAPETQYF. In nucleotides, the CDR3 is TGCAGTGCAAGCGGGGGGGCCCCAGAGACCCAGTACTTC.

The chain links TRBV11-2 to TRBJ2-7, with TRBD2 identical over 12 bases. The V gene end was trimmed by 0 bases and the J gene end by 7 bases; junction bases not matched to a gene: 4. Germline V lookup: CDR1 SGHAT, CDR2 FQNNGV. CDR3 length: 15 residues. CDR3 coding DNA: TGTGCCAGCAGCTTAGATTCTAGCGGGAGGGTTGAGCAGTACTTC. It yields the protein CASSLDSSGRVEQYF. Variable domain in full (rest from reference TRBV11-2 and TRBJ2-7): EAGVAQSPRYKIIEKRQSVAFWCNPISGHATLYWYQQILGQGPKLLIQFQNNGVVDDSQLPKDRFSAERLKGVDSTLKIQPAKLEDSAVYLCASSLDSSGRVEQYFGPGTRLTVT.

The sample holds a few counts of this clonotype. The germline gene is not matched at one end of the junction; a read error may be the cause. This chain uses TRBV19 with TRBJ1-6; D is unresolved. Germline CDR1 reads LNHDA; CDR2 reads SQIVND (reference sequence). This CDR3 is 13 amino acids long. CDR3 residues: CASSIVTNSPLHF. DNA for the CDR3: TGTGCCAGCAGTATAGTGACCAATTCACCCCTCCACTTT. The full variable domain, its missing parts supplied by reference TRBV19 and TRBJ1-6, is DGGITQSPKYLFRKEGQNVTLSCEQNLNHDAMYWYRQDPGQGLRLIYYSQIVNDFQKGDIAEGYSVSREKKESFPLTVTSAQKNPTAFYLCASSIVTNSPLHFGNGTRLTVT.

The genes are TRBV6-2 or TRBV6-3 and TRBJ1-1; D is undetermined. V was cut by 5 bases and J by 6 bases, with 16 bases left in between. The CDR3 runs 14 residues. Germline CDR1 MNHEY, CDR2 SVGEGT. The CDR3 DNA is TGTGCCAGCAGTGGGTCCGGTCGGCCTCCTGAAGCTTTCTTT. Translating gives CASSGSGRPPEAFF.

The chain employs TRBV6-2 or TRBV6-3 and TRBJ2-7, with 9 bases that match TRBD1. Germline-derived CDR1 and CDR2 are MNHEY and SVGEGT. V gave up 6 bases and J gave up 5 bases; unmatched junction bases: 11. The CDR3 loop spans 15 amino acids. Here the CDR3 DNA reads TGTGCCAGCAGAAAGCCCGGGACAGGGAACGACGAGCAGTACTTC. This codes for CASRKPGTGNDEQYF.

The rearrangement uses TRBV6-1 and TRBJ2-5, with 9 bases that match TRBD1. The germline gives CDR1 MNHNS, CDR2 SASEGT. V trimming: 6 bases; J trimming: 5 bases; junction bases outside the gene matches: 7. The CDR3 covers 14 residues. For the CDR3, the DNA is TGTGCCAGCAGCCGGGACAGGGATCGGGAGACCCAGTACTTC. Encoded protein: CASSRDRDRETQYF.

The J gene is TRBJ2-7, the V gene TRBV6-1; perhaps TRBD1 as D (6 bases). V was cut by 5 bases and J by 0 bases, with 11 bases left in between. Germline V gene lookup returns CDR1 MNHNS and CDR2 SASEGT. The CDR3 runs to 14 residues. The CDR3 region is CASSRTESSYEQYF. CDR3 in DNA: TGTGCCAGCAGTAGGACAGAAAGCTCCTACGAGCAGTACTTC.

The rearrangement joins TRBV20-1 to TRBJ2-3; TRBD2 aligns across 9 bases. The CDR3 extends over 15 amino acids. Trimming took 3 bases from V and 4 from J; bases not matched to a gene: 8. Per the germline V gene, CDR1 is DFQATT and CDR2 is SNEGSKA (reference sequence). This CDR3 is CSASAIAGVADTQYF. As DNA, the CDR3 is TGCAGTGCTAGTGCGATAGCGGGAGTCGCAGATACGCAGTATTTT.

V is TRBV6-1 and J is TRBJ1-5; D remains ambiguous. The germline V gene encodes CDR1 MNHNS and CDR2 SASEGT. V was shortened by 6 bases and J by 2 bases, with 14 bases between the two germline ends. The CDR3 totals 15 residues. The CDR3 spells CASSRHRQGNQPQHF. The CDR3 bases are TGTGCCAGCAGCCGGCACCGACAAGGCAATCAGCCCCAGCATTTT.

The gene calls are TRBV24-1 and TRBJ2-2, with unresolved D. Trimming took 4 bases from V and 4 from J, leaving 12 bases between them. Germline V gives CDR1 KGHDR, CDR2 SFDVKD. The CDR3 has 15 residues. The CDR3 DNA reads TGTGCCACCAGTGAGGCCGGAGCTAGCACCGGGGAGCTGTTTTTT. Translating it yields CATSEAGASTGELFF.

The gene calls are TRBV11-3 and TRBJ2-7; 7 positions agree with TRBD1. The CDR3 length is 13 residues. The V gene end was trimmed by 5 bases and the J gene end by 3 bases; junction bases not matched to a gene: 4. Germline-derived CDR1 and CDR2 are SGHNT and YENEEA. CDR3 sequence reads: CASSLRQGYEQYF. The CDR3 nucleotides read TGTGCCAGCAGCCTCAGACAGGGCTACGAGCAGTACTTC.

V and J are TRBV20-1 and TRBJ1-1; D is possibly TRBD1 (6 bases). V was trimmed by 3 bases and J by 0 bases, leaving 11 bases between them. In germline, CDR1 is DFQATT, CDR2 SNEGSKA (reference sequence). This CDR3 is built from 14 residues. Written as DNA, the CDR3 is TGCAGTGCTAGTGAGGGACACTTGAACACTGAAGCTTTCTTT. It translates to CSASEGHLNTEAFF.

The chain combines TRBV24-1 with TRBJ2-2; D gene uncertain. Per germline, CDR1 KGHDR and CDR2 SFDVKD. The CDR3 is 13 residues long. Trimming removed 0 bases at V and 3 bases at J, with 1 base between. Here the CDR3 reads CATSDLYTGELFF. The CDR3 DNA sequence: TGTGCCACCAGTGATTTGTACACCGGGGAGCTGTTTTTT.

The rearrangement uses TRBV10-3 and TRBJ1-1; D ambiguous. Germline-derived CDR1 and CDR2 are ENHRY and SYGVKD. The CDR3 loop spans 11 amino acids. V was shortened by 3 bases and J by 4 bases, with 3 bases between the two germline ends. The CDR3 sequence: CAISDGTEAFF. The CDR3 DNA reads as TGTGCCATCAGTGATGGCACTGAAGCTTTCTTT.